The clone carrying this TCR beta chain has just one count. Amplified TCR beta CDR3 regions were obtained using RNA transcripts as template. Second-round multiplex PCR came after a first-round RT-PCR that employed HTBI primers. TCRdb reprocessed the multiplex PCR reads with MiXCR, giving one entry per CDR3 protein. The sample yields hundreds of thousands of distinct CDR3 sequences, roughly 21% seen once. This sample was taken from a study of Graves' ophthalmopathy and Graves' hyperthyroidism. This CDR3 spans 11 amino acids. With 2 bases removed from V and 12 bases from J, the gap between germline ends came to 10 bases. Germline assignment: CDR1 ENHRY and CDR2 SYGVKD.

The rearrangement uses TRBV10-3 and TRBJ1-2; possibly TRBD1 for D (5 bases). The source is a woman between 50 and 59 years old with Graves' ophthalmopathy. Sequences were obtained from peripheral blood. The CDR3 nucleotides are TGTGCCATCAGTGAGGGGGGGAAGGACACCTTC. Translated, it gives CAISEGGKDTF.